A selection of T cell receptor beta chains follows, all from one sample in a study of CD8 T cells in ankylosing spondylitis. TCRdb re-called the 5' RACE reads with MiXCR, one entry per CDR3 protein. This table has fewer than 350,000 distinct CDR3 sequences, around a tenth appearing once. The sample comprised blood, either unsorted or a sorted T cell fraction (not recorded which). The receptor set was obtained from a female donor with ankylosing spondylitis or in good health (not recorded which). Each CDR3 is given with its conserved first and last residue. Each record gives: J gene, clone size, V gene, D gene, CDR3 DNA, CDR3 protein. D genes are given only for firm matches. Clone sizes are given selectively: once, few, many, or a class where the clone is expanded.

TRBJ2-3 many TRBV7-2 NA TGTGCCAGCAGCCCCCTTAGGGAAGTCGGGACAGATACGCAGTATTTT CASSPLREVGTDTQYF
TRBJ2-2 many TRBV20-1 NA TGCAGTGCTCCCCGGCCGTGGGACACCGGGGAGCTGTTTTTT CSAPRPWDTGELFF
TRBJ2-1 NA TRBV10-3 NA TGTGCCATCAGTTCCATACCCCTTGGTGAGCAGTTCTTC CAISSIPLGEQFF
TRBJ2-7 few TRBV4-1 NA TGCGCCAGCAGCCAAGGGTCGGGTACGGGGATCAGCTCCTACGAGCAGTACTTC CASSQGSGTGISSYEQYF
TRBJ2-1 few TRBV20-1 NA TGCAGTGCTAGGCCGGGGACGAGTATATATGAGCAGTTCTTC CSARPGTSIYEQFF
TRBJ2-7 few TRBV28 TRBD1 TGTGCCAGCAGAGAATCCGGGACAGGGACCTCCGAGCAGTACTTC CASRESGTGTSEQYF
TRBJ2-3 many TRBV19 TRBD2 TGTGCCAGTGCCCTCCTAGCGGGGGGAGCAGATACGCAGTATTTT CASALLAGGADTQYF
TRBJ2-7 few TRBV7-9 NA TGTGCCAGCAGCTTTTCTAGCTACTGGTCCTACGAGCAGTACTTC CASSFSSYWSYEQYF
TRBJ1-1 few TRBV3-1 NA TGTGCCAGCAGCCAAGCGACAGCCACTGAAGCTTTCTTT CASSQATATEAFF
TRBJ1-1 few TRBV7-2 TRBD1 TGTGCCAGCAGCTTAGATGCAGGGGGGAACACTGAAGCTTTCTTT CASSLDAGGNTEAFF
TRBJ1-4 NA TRBV5-1 NA TGCGCCAGCAGCTGGGGGCCGGGTTCGGGGGTTAATGAAAAACTGTTTTTT CASSWGPGSGVNEKLFF
TRBJ2-7 many TRBV12-3/TRBV12-4 NA TGTGCCAGCAGTTTGGGGCAGCGTACTTACGAGCAGTACTTC CASSLGQRTYEQYF
TRBJ2-1 few TRBV11-2 TRBD2 TGTGCCAGCAGCCCTAACGGGGTGGGTCCGGGAGGGCTCAATGAGCAGTTCTTC CASSPNGVGPGGLNEQFF
TRBJ2-5 few TRBV5-1 TRBD1 TGCGCCAGCAGCTTGGGGACAGGGGGCTTGGAGACCCAGTACTTC CASSLGTGGLETQYF
TRBJ2-6 many TRBV3-1 NA TGTGCCAGCAGCCGGACCCACGCCGGGAGAACAGCAAGCAAGGGAAAGTCTGGGGCCAACGTCCTGACTTTC CASSRTHAGRTASKGKSGANVLTF
TRBJ2-1 many TRBV24-1 TRBD2 TGTGCCACCAATTGGGGGGGTGAGCAGTTCTTC CATNWGGEQFF
TRBJ1-5 many TRBV7-2 NA TGTGCCAGCAGCTTTGATCAGCCCCAGCATTTT CASSFDQPQHF
TRBJ2-7 few TRBV5-1 TRBD1 TGCGCCAGCAGCCCACTGGACAGGGGAATGGGCGAGCAGTACTTC CASSPLDRGMGEQYF
TRBJ2-2 many TRBV10-3 TRBD2 TGTGCCATCAGTGAGTCTCGTGCTAGCGGGATGGTCGGGGAGCTGTTTTTT CAISESRASGMVGELFF
TRBJ1-2 few TRBV7-2 TRBD1 TGTGCCAGCAGCTTAGCGGAACAGGGGATGGGCTACACCTTC CASSLAEQGMGYTF
TRBJ1-4 many TRBV5-1 NA TGCGCCAGCAGCTCGTTTTTGGGGACTAATGAAAAACTGTTTTTT CASSSFLGTNEKLFF
TRBJ2-1 many TRBV20-1 TRBD2 TGCAGTGCTAGCCTAGCGGGAGTTGAGCAGTTCTTC CSASLAGVEQFF
TRBJ2-2 NA TRBV5-1 TRBD1 TGCGCCAGCACCGGGACAGGGGGCTGGACCGGGGAGCTGTTTTTT CASTGTGGWTGELFF
TRBJ1-1 many TRBV5-6 NA TGTGCCAGCAGCCGGAGACAGCGGTTGAACACTGAAGCTTTCTTT CASSRRQRLNTEAFF
TRBJ1-4 many TRBV5-1 NA TGCGCCAGCAGCAACGGGGCAGGGTTGACTAATGAAAAACTGTTTTTT CASSNGAGLTNEKLFF
TRBJ2-1 NA TRBV9 NA TGTGCCAGCAGTCTCCTGGACCGGCAGTTCTTC CASSLLDRQFF
TRBJ2-1 many TRBV6-6 NA TGTGCCAGTCAACGTGGCTACAATGAGCAGTTCTTC CASQRGYNEQFF
TRBJ1-5 many TRBV7-8 TRBD1 TGTGCCAGCAGCGGGGGACAGCTCATTCAGCCCCAGCATTTT CASSGGQLIQPQHF
TRBJ1-5 few TRBV5-8 TRBD1 TGTGCCAGCAGCTTGGGGGACAGGGTACAGCCCCAGCATTTT CASSLGDRVQPQHF
TRBJ2-7 NA TRBV5-1 TRBD2 TGCGCCAGCAGCATGCTAGCGGGACCATCATACGAGCAGTACTTC CASSMLAGPSYEQYF
TRBJ1-5 many TRBV7-9 NA TGTGCCAGCAGCGGACAGACTAGCAATCAGCCCCAGCATTTT CASSGQTSNQPQHF
TRBJ1-1 few TRBV5-1 NA TGCGCCAGCAGCTTGGCCTCAGGATATGGGACTGAAGCTTTCTTT CASSLASGYGTEAFF
TRBJ1-6 many TRBV12-3/TRBV12-4 TRBD1 TGTGCCAGCACCTTGACCGGGACAGGGAATTCACCCCTCCACTTT CASTLTGTGNSPLHF
TRBJ2-3 many TRBV20-1 TRBD2 TGCAGTGCTAGGACTAGCTTTGTAAGCACGCAGTATTTT CSARTSFVSTQYF
TRBJ1-5 many TRBV6-2/TRBV6-3 NA TGTGCCAGCAGTCACGACAGCAATCAGCCCCAGCATTTT CASSHDSNQPQHF
TRBJ1-5 NA TRBV7-9 NA TGTGCCAGCAGCCTAGAAAACAGGATGCACATCAATCAGCCCCAGCATTTT CASSLENRMHINQPQHF